This entry lists 22 T cell receptor beta chains sequenced from one sample in a study of technical replicates of blood from a few donors. TCRdb's table, derived via immunoSEQ multiplex PCR, lists solely in-frame clones and lacks some. The sample carries 50,000 to 70,000 clones, approximately 94% recorded once. The specimen sequenced was PBMCs. These receptors all come from a human donor in good health. Some clones in this sample may be carry-over from other donors' samples.

The chain links TRBV5-4 to TRBJ1-4, with 10 bases fitting TRBD1. Germline CDR1 SGHNT, CDR2 YYREEE (reference sequence). J lost 6 bases, V lost 7 bases, and 6 bases had no gene match. The CDR3 runs to 14 residues. The DNA for the CDR3 is TGTGCCAGCGGACGCGGACAGGGGGATGAAAAACTGTTTTTT. Encoded protein: CASGRGQGDEKLFF.

V and J are TRBV4-2 and TRBJ2-1, with TRBD2 matching over 7 bases. V was pared by 4 bases and J by 1 base, with 10 bases of the junction left unmatched. The CDR3 totals 17 residues. Germline values: CDR1 LGHNA, CDR2 YNFKEQ. CDR3 sequence: CASSPRILAVSYNEQFF. DNA for the CDR3: TGTGCCAGCAGCCCCAGAATCCTAGCGGTGTCCTACAATGAGCAGTTCTTC.

This chain uses TRBV7-2 with TRBJ2-5; D gene ambiguous. This CDR3 has 15 residues. Germline loops: CDR1 SGHTA, CDR2 FQGNSA. The V gene lost 1 base and the J gene lost 1 base, with 10 bases spanning the gap. The CDR3 region is CASSLGPKSQETQYF. DNA for the CDR3: TGTGCCAGCAGCTTAGGTCCCAAGAGCCAAGAGACCCAGTACTTC.

This chain joins TRBV7-2 and TRBJ2-2, with a possible D match to TRBD2 (5 bases). The CDR3 sequence is 15 residues long. Trimming took 1 base from V and 1 from J, leaving 7 bases between them. Looked up from germline, CDR1 is SGHTA and CDR2 is FQGNSA. CDR3 DNA: TGTGCCAGCAGCTTAGTTGCGGGGAACACCGGGGAGCTGTTTTTT. Its translation is CASSLVAGNTGELFF.

The V gene is TRBV2, the J gene TRBJ1-2; 10 nucleotides agree with TRBD1. The V gene's germline CDR1 is SNHLY and CDR2 FYNNEI. The V and J ends lost 2 bases and 6 bases, in that order; junction bases with no gene match: 6. The CDR3 runs 15 residues. The CDR3 region is CASSEFQGQGHGYTF. CDR3 DNA: TGTGCCAGCAGTGAATTTCAGGGACAGGGGCATGGCTACACCTTC.

J is TRBJ2-7 and V is TRBV4-2; 7 bases are shared with TRBD2. This CDR3 has 15 amino acids. The V and J ends lost 1 base and 4 bases, in that order; junction bases with no gene match: 7. CDR1 is LGHNA and CDR2 is YNFKEQ in the germline V gene. The CDR3 sequence is CASSQGAGVKYEQYF. CDR3 DNA sequence: TGTGCCAGCAGCCAAGGTGCGGGAGTAAAGTACGAGCAGTACTTC.

This chain uses TRBV19 with TRBJ2-5, with 9 bases identical to TRBD1. The trim removed 2 bases at V and 5 bases at J, leaving 6 bases unmatched. Germline-derived CDR1 and CDR2 are LNHDA and SQIVND (reference sequence). The CDR3 runs to 15 residues. As DNA, the CDR3 is TGTGCCAGTAGTATACCCTACAGGGGGCTGGAGACCCAGTACTTC. Translated, it gives CASSIPYRGLETQYF.

A few counts support this clone. The genes are TRBV27 and TRBJ1-5; 9 bases line up with TRBD1. Per germline, CDR1 MNHEY and CDR2 SMNVEV (reference sequence). This CDR3 region has 15 residues. V gave up 10 bases and J gave up 0 bases; unmatched junction bases: 7. Here the CDR3 reads CATKGQGDSNQPQHF. The CDR3 DNA sequence: TGTGCCACCAAGGGACAGGGCGATAGCAATCAGCCCCAGCATTTT.

The chain uses TRBV11-2 and TRBJ2-1; the match to TRBD2 covers 12 bases. Germline V lookup: CDR1 SGHAT, CDR2 FQNNGV. The CDR3 is made up of 16 amino acids. Trimming cost V 4 bases and J 8 bases; bases outside gene matches: 9. CDR3 bases: TGTGCCAGCAGCTCCCCTTTTAGACTAGCGGGAGATGAGCAGTTCTTC. Translating it yields CASSSPFRLAGDEQFF. Variable domain in full (rest from reference TRBV11-2 and TRBJ2-1): EAGVAQSPRYKIIEKRQSVAFWCNPISGHATLYWYQQILGQGPKLLIQFQNNGVVDDSQLPKDRFSAERLKGVDSTLKIQPAKLEDSAVYLCASSSPFRLAGDEQFFGPGTRLTVL.

The CDR3 is CASNSQGSYEQYF. The CDR3 bases are TGTGCCAGCAACAGCCAGGGGTCCTACGAGCAGTACTTC. The chain has TRBV2 and TRBJ2-7; D perhaps matches TRBD1 (6 bases). The germline V and J ends were trimmed by 7 bases and 1 base, with 11 bases remaining between them. Germline loops: CDR1 SNHLY, CDR2 FYNNEI. The CDR3 loop spans 13 amino acids.

Turning to this clone: This specimen includes other DNA sequences encoding the same CDR3. CDR3 in DNA: TGCGCCAGCAGCTCAGCCGGGGGTTATGAAAAACTGTTTTTT. Its translation: CASSSAGGYEKLFF. The V call is TRBV5-1, the J call TRBJ1-4; D might be TRBD1 (5 bases). Germline V lookup: CDR1 SGHRS, CDR2 YFSETQ. This CDR3 spans 14 amino acids. The ends were cut back, 3 bases at V and 6 bases at J, with 12 bases in the middle.

This clone was recorded once. The chain links TRBV18 to TRBJ1-4; D possibly corresponds to TRBD1 (5 bases). In germline, CDR1 is KGHSH, CDR2 LQKENI. There are 13 residues in the CDR3. V was shortened by 3 bases and J by 5 bases, with 7 bases between the two germline ends. The CDR3 protein is CASSPGRNEKLFF. CDR3 sequence (DNA): TGTGCCAGCTCACCGGGGCGGAATGAAAAACTGTTTTTT.

The rearrangement uses TRBV5-1 and TRBJ2-4, with D perhaps TRBD2 (6 bases). Germline V gene sequence: CDR1 SGHRS, CDR2 YFSETQ. This CDR3 is built from 13 residues. The V end lost 7 bases, the J end lost 8 bases, and 16 bases lay between the germline ends. The DNA of the CDR3 is TGCGCCAGCCAGCCGGGGGAGCGAGACATTCAGTACTTC. It is translated as CASQPGERDIQYF.

This clone was seen a few times. The rearrangement uses TRBV7-9 and TRBJ1-6; D is unclear. Germline CDR1 is SEHNR and CDR2 is FQNEAQ (reference sequence). This CDR3 is built from 15 residues. The germline V and J ends were trimmed by 7 bases and 8 bases, with 18 bases remaining between them. CDR3 sequence reads: CASTPPGSLDSPLHF. CDR3 nucleotides: TGTGCCAGCACTCCCCCGGGGTCTTTGGATTCACCCCTCCACTTT.

The chain uses TRBV4-3 and TRBJ2-1, with TRBD2 as a possible D gene (7 bases). CDR1 is LGHNA, CDR2 YSLEER, per germline. The CDR3 sequence is 17 residues long. V was cut by 0 bases and J by 9 bases, with 21 bases left in between. CDR3 amino acids: CASSQDLAGARVGEQFF. CDR3 coding DNA: TGCGCCAGCAGCCAAGATCTGGCGGGGGCCAGGGTAGGTGAGCAGTTCTTC.

V is TRBV4-1 and J is TRBJ1-2; maybe TRBD1 (6 bases). Germline-derived CDR1 and CDR2 are MGHRA and YSYEKL. The V gene lost 1 base and the J gene lost 9 bases, with 18 bases spanning the gap. The CDR3 covers 15 residues. DNA of the CDR3: TGCGCCAGCAGCCAAGTGGTGGGGGGGCAGGGGAGCTACACCTTC. The encoded protein is CASSQVVGGQGSYTF.

The chain is built from TRBV5-6 and TRBJ2-1; D unresolved. Germline assignment: CDR1 SGHDT and CDR2 YYEEEE. V shed 6 bases and J shed 1 base, with 14 bases lying between them. The CDR3 spans 15 residues. DNA of the CDR3: TGTGCCAGCAACCATTACACCAGATCCTACAATGAGCAGTTCTTC. Its protein product is CASNHYTRSYNEQFF.

The chain is built from TRBV4-1 and TRBJ2-3; 7 nucleotides match TRBD2. Germline V CDR1 and CDR2: MGHRA, YSYEKL. CDR3 size: 14 residues. Trimming took 3 bases from V and 2 from J; bases not matched to a gene: 2. Here the CDR3 DNA reads TGCGCCAGCAGCCAGGGGGACTACACAGATACGCAGTATTTT. It codes for CASSQGDYTDTQYF.

This chain uses TRBV18 with TRBJ2-5, with 8 bases that match TRBD2. V was pared by 3 bases and J by 1 base, with 4 bases of the junction left unmatched. This CDR3 has 15 amino acids. Germline V gene lookup returns CDR1 KGHSH and CDR2 LQKENI. The CDR3 protein is CASSPLAGPQETQYF. CDR3 DNA sequence: TGTGCCAGCTCACCCTTAGCGGGACCCCAAGAGACCCAGTACTTC. Full variable domain (missing parts from reference TRBV18 and TRBJ2-5): NAGVMQNPRHLVRRRGQEARLRCSPMKGHSHVYWYRQLPEEGLKFMVYLQKENIIDESGMPKERFSAEFPKEGPSILRIQQVVRGDSAAYFCASSPLAGPQETQYFGPGTRLLVL.

The chain uses TRBV27 and TRBJ2-7; D might be TRBD2 (6 bases). V lost 8 bases to trimming and J lost 3 bases, with 11 bases between them. Per germline, CDR1 MNHEY and CDR2 SMNVEV (reference sequence). The CDR3 contains 12 residues. The CDR3 sequence: CASGGTIYEQYF. The CDR3, as DNA: TGTGCCAGCGGGGGGACCATCTACGAGCAGTACTTC.

The rearrangement uses TRBV5-1 and TRBJ2-2, with 8 bases fitting TRBD2. The CDR3 sequence is 17 residues long. CDR1 is SGHRS and CDR2 is YFSETQ in the germline V gene. V was clipped by 4 bases and J by 0 bases; unmatched bases: 8. The CDR3 DNA is TGCGCCAGCAGCCGGAGCGGGGGCGGATCGAACACCGGGGAGCTGTTTTTT. It codes for CASSRSGGGSNTGELFF.

The chain couples TRBV29-1 to TRBJ1-2; D not resolved. V gave up 2 bases and J gave up 6 bases, with 10 bases separating them. CDR3 length equals 12 residues. Per germline, CDR1 SQVTM and CDR2 ANQGSEA. The DNA for the CDR3 is TGCAGCGTTGAACCCGACACCGATGGCTACACCTTC. It is translated as CSVEPDTDGYTF.